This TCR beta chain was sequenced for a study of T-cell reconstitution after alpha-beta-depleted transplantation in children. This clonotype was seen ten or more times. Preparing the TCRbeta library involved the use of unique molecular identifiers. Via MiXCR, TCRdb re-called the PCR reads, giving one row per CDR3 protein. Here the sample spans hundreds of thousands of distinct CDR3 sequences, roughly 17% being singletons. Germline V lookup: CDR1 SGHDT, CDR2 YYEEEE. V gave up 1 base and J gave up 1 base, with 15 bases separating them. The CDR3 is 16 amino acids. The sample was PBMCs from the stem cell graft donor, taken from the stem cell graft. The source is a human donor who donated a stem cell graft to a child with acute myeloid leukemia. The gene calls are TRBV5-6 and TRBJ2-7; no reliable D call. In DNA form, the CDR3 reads TGTGCCAGCAGCTTGAACGGCGACGCGAAATCCTACGAGCAGTACTTC. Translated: CASSLNGDAKSYEQYF.